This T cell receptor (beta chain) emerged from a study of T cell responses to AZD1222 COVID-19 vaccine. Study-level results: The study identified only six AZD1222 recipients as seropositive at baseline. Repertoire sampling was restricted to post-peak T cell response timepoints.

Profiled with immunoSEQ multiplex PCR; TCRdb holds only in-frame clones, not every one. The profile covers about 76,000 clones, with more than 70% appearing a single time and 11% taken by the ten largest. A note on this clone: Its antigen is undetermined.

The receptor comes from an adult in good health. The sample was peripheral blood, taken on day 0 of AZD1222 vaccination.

The CDR3 loop reads CASSQYGYTF. CDR3 in DNA: TGCGCCAGCAGCCAGTATGGCTACACCTTC. The rearrangement links TRBV5-1 to TRBJ1-2, with unresolved D. Germline V gene sequence: CDR1 SGHRS, CDR2 YFSETQ. Deletions cut 4 bases from V and 5 bases from J, with 3 bases between. CDR3 size: 10 residues.